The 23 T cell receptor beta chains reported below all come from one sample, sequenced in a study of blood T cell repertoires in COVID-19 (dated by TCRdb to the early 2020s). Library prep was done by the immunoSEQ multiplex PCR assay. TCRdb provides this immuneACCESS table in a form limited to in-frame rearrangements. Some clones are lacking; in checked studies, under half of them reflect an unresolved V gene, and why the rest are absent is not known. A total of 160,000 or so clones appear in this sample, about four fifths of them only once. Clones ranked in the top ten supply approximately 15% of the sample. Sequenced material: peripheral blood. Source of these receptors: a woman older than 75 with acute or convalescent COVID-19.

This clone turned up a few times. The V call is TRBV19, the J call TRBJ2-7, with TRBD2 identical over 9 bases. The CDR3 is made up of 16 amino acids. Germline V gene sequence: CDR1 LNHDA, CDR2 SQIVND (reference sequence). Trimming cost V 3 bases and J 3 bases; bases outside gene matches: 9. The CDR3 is CASSIELAGVGYEQYF. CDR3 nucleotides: TGTGCCAGTAGTATTGAGTTAGCGGGAGTGGGCTACGAGCAGTACTTC.

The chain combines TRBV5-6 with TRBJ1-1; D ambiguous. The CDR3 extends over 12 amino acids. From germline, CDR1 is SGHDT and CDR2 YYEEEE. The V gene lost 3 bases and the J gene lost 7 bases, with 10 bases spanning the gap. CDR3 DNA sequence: TGTGCCAGCAGCTCCCCGCTGCGTGAAGCTTTCTTT. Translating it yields CASSSPLREAFF.

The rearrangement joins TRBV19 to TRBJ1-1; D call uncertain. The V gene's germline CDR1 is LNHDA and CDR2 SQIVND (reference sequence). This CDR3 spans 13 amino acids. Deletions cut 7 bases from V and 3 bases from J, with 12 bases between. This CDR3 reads CASKGVLDTEAFF. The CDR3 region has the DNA TGTGCCAGTAAGGGAGTATTGGACACTGAAGCTTTCTTT.

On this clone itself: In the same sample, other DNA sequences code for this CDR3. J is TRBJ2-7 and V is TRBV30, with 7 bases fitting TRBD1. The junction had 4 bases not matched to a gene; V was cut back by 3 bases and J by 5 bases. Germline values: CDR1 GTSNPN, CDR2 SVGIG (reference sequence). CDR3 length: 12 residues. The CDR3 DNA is TGTGCCTGGAGCGGCACAGGGGACGAGCAGTACTTC. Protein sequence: CAWSGTGDEQYF.

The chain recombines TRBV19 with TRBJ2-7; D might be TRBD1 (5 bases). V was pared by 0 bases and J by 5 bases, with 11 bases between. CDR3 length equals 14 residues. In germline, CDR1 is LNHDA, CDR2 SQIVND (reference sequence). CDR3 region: CASSIDGHRDEQYF. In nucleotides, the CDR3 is TGTGCCAGTAGTATAGACGGACACCGCGACGAGCAGTACTTC.

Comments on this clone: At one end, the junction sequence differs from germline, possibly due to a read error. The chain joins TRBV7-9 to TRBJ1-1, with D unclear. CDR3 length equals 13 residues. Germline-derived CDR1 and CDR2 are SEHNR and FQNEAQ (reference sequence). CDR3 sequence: CASSFATRSLVSF. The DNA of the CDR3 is TGTGCCAGCAGCTTCGCCACCCGCAGTCTTGTGTCCTTT.

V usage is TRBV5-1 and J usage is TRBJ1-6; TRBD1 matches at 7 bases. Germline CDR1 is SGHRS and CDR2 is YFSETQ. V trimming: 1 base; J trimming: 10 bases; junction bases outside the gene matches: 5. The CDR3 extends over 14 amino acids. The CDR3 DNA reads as TGCGCCAGCAGCTTGACAGGGGCGGAATCACCCCTCCACTTT. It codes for CASSLTGAESPLHF.

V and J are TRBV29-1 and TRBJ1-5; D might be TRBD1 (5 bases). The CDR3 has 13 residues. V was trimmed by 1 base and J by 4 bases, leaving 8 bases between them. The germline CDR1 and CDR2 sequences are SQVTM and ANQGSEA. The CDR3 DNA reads TGCAGCGTTGAAGCAGGGATAAATCAGCCCCAGCATTTT. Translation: CSVEAGINQPQHF. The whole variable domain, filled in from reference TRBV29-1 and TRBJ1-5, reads SAVISQKPSRDICQRGTSLTIQCQVDSQVTMMFWYRQQPGQSLTLIATANQGSEATYESGFVIDKFPISRPNLTFSTLTVSNMSPEDSSIYLCSVEAGINQPQHFGDGTRLSIL.

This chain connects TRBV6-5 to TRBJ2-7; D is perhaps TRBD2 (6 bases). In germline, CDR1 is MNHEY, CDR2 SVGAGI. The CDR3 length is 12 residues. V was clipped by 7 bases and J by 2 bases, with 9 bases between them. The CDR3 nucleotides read TGTGCCAGCAAGTGGACTACCTACGAGCAGTACTTC. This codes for CASKWTTYEQYF.

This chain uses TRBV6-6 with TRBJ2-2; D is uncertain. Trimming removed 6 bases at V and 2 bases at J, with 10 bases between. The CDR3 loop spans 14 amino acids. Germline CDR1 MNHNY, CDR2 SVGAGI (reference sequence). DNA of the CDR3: TGTGCCAGCAGCCTCCGGGTTAACACCGGGGAGCTGTTTTTT. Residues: CASSLRVNTGELFF.

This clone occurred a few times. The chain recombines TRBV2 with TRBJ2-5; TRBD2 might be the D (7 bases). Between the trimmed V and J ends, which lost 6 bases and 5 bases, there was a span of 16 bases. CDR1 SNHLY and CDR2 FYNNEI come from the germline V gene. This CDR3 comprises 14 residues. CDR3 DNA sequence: TGTGCCAGCAGGTCACAGGGAGGGCGGGAGACCCAGTACTTC. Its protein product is CASRSQGGRETQYF.

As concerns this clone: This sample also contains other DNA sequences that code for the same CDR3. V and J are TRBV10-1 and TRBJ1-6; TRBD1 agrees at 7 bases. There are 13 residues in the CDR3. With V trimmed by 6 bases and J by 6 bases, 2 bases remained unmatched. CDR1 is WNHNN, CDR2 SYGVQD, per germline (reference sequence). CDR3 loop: CASSRDSNSPLHF. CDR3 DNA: TGCGCCAGCAGCCGGGACAGTAATTCACCCCTCCACTTT.

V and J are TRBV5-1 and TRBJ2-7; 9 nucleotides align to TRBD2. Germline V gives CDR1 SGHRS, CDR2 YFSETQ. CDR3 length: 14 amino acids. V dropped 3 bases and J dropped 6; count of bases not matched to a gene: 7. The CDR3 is CASSSRTSAPEQYF. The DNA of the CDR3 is TGCGCCAGCAGCTCCCGGACTAGCGCGCCCGAGCAGTACTTC.

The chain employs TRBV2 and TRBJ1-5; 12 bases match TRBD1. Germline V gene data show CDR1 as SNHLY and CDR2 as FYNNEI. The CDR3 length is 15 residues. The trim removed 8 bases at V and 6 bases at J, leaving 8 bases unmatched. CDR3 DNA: TGTGCCAGCCGTCCCGGGACAGGGGGCGGTCAGCCCCAGCATTTT. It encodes CASRPGTGGGQPQHF.

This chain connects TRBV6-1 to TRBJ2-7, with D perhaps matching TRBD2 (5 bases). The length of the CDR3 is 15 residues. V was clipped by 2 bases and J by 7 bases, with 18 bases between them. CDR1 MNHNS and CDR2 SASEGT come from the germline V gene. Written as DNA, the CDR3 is TGTGCCAGCAGTGAACCTGGGAGAGGGTTAAGGGAGCAGTACTTC. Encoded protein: CASSEPGRGLREQYF.

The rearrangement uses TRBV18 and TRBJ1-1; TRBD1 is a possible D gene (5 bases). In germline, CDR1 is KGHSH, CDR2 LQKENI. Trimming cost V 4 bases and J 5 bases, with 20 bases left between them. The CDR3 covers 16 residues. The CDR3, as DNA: TGTGCCAGCTCACGCAATGGGGCTCGGCTCGGGACTGAAGCTTTCTTT. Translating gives CASSRNGARLGTEAFF.

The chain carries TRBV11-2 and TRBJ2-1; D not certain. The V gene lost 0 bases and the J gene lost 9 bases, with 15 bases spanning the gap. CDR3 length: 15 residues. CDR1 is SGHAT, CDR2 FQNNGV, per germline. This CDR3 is CASSLELALVAEQFF. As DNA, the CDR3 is TGTGCCAGCAGCTTAGAATTAGCCCTCGTTGCTGAGCAGTTCTTC.

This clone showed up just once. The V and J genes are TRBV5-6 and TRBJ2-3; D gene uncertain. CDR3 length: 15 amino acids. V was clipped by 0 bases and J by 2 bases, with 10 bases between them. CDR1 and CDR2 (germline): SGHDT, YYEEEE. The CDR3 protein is CASSLGALVTDTQYF. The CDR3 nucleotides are TGTGCCAGCAGCTTGGGGGCTCTGGTCACAGATACGCAGTATTTT.

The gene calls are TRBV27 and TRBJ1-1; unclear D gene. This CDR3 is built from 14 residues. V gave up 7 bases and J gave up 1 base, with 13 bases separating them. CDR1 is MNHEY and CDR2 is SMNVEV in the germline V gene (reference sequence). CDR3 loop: CASNYGEGNTEAFF. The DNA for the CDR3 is TGTGCCAGCAACTACGGAGAGGGGAACACTGAAGCTTTCTTT.

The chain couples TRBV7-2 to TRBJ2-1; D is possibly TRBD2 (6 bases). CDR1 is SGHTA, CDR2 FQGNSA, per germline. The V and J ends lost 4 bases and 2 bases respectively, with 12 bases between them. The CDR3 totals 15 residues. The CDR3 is CASSWGTSTYNEQFF. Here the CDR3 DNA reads TGTGCCAGCAGCTGGGGTACTAGCACCTACAATGAGCAGTTCTTC. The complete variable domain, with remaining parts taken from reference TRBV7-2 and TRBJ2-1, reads GAGVSQSPSNKVTEKGKDVELRCDPISGHTALYWYRQSLGQGLEFLIYFQGNSAPDKSGLPSDRFSAERTGGSVSTLTIQRTQQEDSAVYLCASSWGTSTYNEQFFGPGTRLTVL.

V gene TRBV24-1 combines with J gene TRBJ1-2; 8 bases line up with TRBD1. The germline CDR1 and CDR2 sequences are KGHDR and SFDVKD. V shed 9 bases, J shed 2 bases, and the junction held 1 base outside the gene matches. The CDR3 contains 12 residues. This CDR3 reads CATGTGNYGYTF. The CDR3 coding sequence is TGTGCCACCGGGACAGGAAACTATGGCTACACCTTC.

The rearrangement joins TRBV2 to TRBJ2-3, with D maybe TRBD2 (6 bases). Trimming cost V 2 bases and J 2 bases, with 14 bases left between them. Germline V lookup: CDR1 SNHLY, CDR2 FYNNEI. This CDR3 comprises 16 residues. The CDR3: CASSELFAGPTDTQYF. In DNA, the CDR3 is TGTGCCAGCAGTGAACTCTTTGCGGGACCCACAGATACGCAGTATTTT.

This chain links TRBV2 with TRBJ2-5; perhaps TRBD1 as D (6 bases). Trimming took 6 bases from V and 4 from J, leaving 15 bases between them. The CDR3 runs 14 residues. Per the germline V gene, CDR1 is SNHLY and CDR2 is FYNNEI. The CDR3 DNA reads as TGTGCCAGCAGAAAGAGAGGGGGTCCAGAGACCCAGTACTTC. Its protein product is CASRKRGGPETQYF.